The 13 T cell receptor beta chains listed next were all sequenced from one sample in a study of CD8+ T cells in alopecia areata. After isolation, RNA underwent reverse transcription to generate cDNA as the sequencing template. The protocol was immunoSEQ multiplex PCR, while the TCRdb copy is restricted to in-frame clones and leaves out a portion. The specimen has around 100,000 clones, none found just once. Source material: lesional skin. The receptors were sampled from a C3H/HeJ mouse with alopecia areata. As its MHC haplotype, the strain has H2-k.

As concerns this clone: The gene names given are mouse names. The CDR3 protein is CASSQDRKNSDYTF. The CDR3 DNA, read in part, is TGTGCCAGCAGTCAGGACAGAAAAAACTCC. The J gene is TRBJ1-2, the V gene TRBV13-3, with D tentatively TRBD1 (6 bases). The read gets to within 4 residues of the CDR3 end, and the germline J gene fills in the rest. Trimming took 4 bases from V and 1 from J, leaving 11 bases between them. The CDR3 loop spans 14 amino acids. Germline CDR1 NNHDY, CDR2 SYVADS.

Only a few counts were recorded for this clone. Any gene name here is a mouse gene name. The DNA ends 4 residues before the CDR3 does, and the rest of the CDR3 is filled in from the germline J gene. The chain couples TRBV13-3 to TRBJ2-2; 7 nucleotides line up with TRBD2. Germline loops: CDR1 NNHDY, CDR2 SYVADS. The CDR3 has 16 residues. Trimming cost V 1 base and J 1 base; bases outside gene matches: 4. The CDR3 spells CASSDLLGVNTGQLYF. CDR3 bases read: TGTGCCAGCAGTGATCTCCTGGGGGTAAACACCGGG.

This clone was counted a few times. Germline and genes here are mouse. The CDR3 end lies 4 residues beyond the end of the read and is filled in from the germline J gene. This sequence joins TRBV16 and TRBJ2-3; D is possibly TRBD2 (5 bases). The CDR3 covers 15 residues. The germline V and J ends were trimmed by 4 bases and 0 bases, with 11 bases remaining between them. Germline V CDR1 and CDR2: SGHSA, FRNQAP. The covered CDR3 bases are TGTGCAAGCAGCTCCCGGACTTCTAGTGCAGAA. Translating gives CASSSRTSSAE. The CDR3 as a whole reads CASSSRTSSAETLYF.

The table lists this clone with a few counts. TCRdb gives a protein that differs at residue 14 from what the DNA encodes, so the protein here is translated from the DNA. Gene and germline names: mouse. The CDR3 end is not reached by the read, which stops 3 residues before it; the germline J gene fills it in. The chain couples TRBV19 to TRBJ1-3, with 9 bases fitting TRBD1. J lost 0 bases, V lost 1 base, and 5 bases had no gene match. CDR1 is FNHDT, CDR2 SITEND, per germline (reference sequence). CDR3 length: 17 residues. CDR3: CASSITGTGYSGNTLYF. The DNA read from the CDR3 is TGTGCCAGCAGTATAACCGGGACAGGGTATTCTGGAAATACG.

Only a few counts were recorded for this clone. Gene names denote mouse genes. CDR3 DNA (partial): TGCACCTGCAGTGCAGCGGCAGGGGGCGGC. Its protein product is CTCSAAAGGG. The entire CDR3 sequence reads CTCSAAAGGGDYTF. The chain combines TRBV1 with TRBJ1-2, with 8 bases matching TRBD1. The read ends 4 residues early relative to the CDR3; the germline J gene fills the gap. Germline assignment: CDR1 NSQYPW and CDR2 LRSPGD (reference sequence). The CDR3 has 14 amino acids.

Only a few counts were recorded for this clone. Genes and germline come from the mouse. The read ends 4 residues early relative to the CDR3; the germline J gene fills the gap. This chain joins TRBV17 and TRBJ2-5, with 7 bases lining up with TRBD1. V shed 4 bases, J shed 0 bases, and the junction held 1 base outside the gene matches. Germline CDR1 reads MNHDT; CDR2 reads YYDKIL. The CDR3 runs to 14 residues. The CDR3: CASSKGQNQDTQYF. The sequenced part of the CDR3 DNA is TGTGCTAGCAGTAAGGGACAGAACCAAGAC.

This clone showed up just a few times. Each gene name is a mouse one. The DNA ends 4 residues before the CDR3 does, and the rest of the CDR3 is filled in from the germline J gene. The chain uses TRBV13-3 and TRBJ2-1; D is unclear. The CDR3 totals 10 residues. V gave up 7 bases and J gave up 5 bases, with 4 bases separating them. Germline CDR1 reads NNHDY; CDR2 reads SYVADS. CDR3 bases read: TGTGCCAGCCCTAATGCT. This codes for CASPNA. The whole CDR3 region reads CASPNAEQFF.

On this clone: Gene names are the mouse ones. From the germline J gene comes the end of the CDR3, since the read stops 4 residues before it. This sample includes further DNA sequences coding for the same CDR3. The chain has TRBV13-3 and TRBJ2-7; 8 bases fit TRBD1. CDR1 NNHDY and CDR2 SYVADS come from the germline V gene. V gave up 5 bases and J gave up 1 base; unmatched junction bases: 5. This CDR3 spans 14 amino acids. The covered CDR3 bases are TGTGCCAGCAGCGGCGGGACAGGATCCTAT. Protein: CASSGGTGSY. The CDR3 reads in full as CASSGGTGSYEQYF.

The table lists this clone with a few counts. The gene names given are mouse names. The read gets to within 4 residues of the CDR3 end, and the germline J gene fills in the rest. The chain employs TRBV1 and TRBJ2-3; D remains ambiguous. This CDR3 is built from 14 residues. Germline V lookup: CDR1 NSQYPW, CDR2 LRSPGD (reference sequence). V lost 3 bases and J 0 bases, leaving 7 bases between the germline ends. CDR3 residues: CTCSAVTSAETLYF. The covered CDR3 bases are TGCACCTGCAGTGCCGTTACTAGTGCAGAA.

About this clone: Here the gene names and germline are mouse. The DNA ends 4 residues before the CDR3 does, and the rest of the CDR3 is filled in from the germline J gene. The gene calls are TRBV13-3 and TRBJ2-2; TRBD1 is a possible D gene (7 bases). CDR3 size: 15 residues. V lost 0 bases and J lost 5, with 11 bases in between. Germline CDR1 is NNHDY and CDR2 is SYVADS. The CDR3 bases that were read are TGTGCCAGCAGTGATGCATCAGGGGGGACCGGG. This translates into CASSDASGGTG. The whole CDR3 sequence reads CASSDASGGTGQLYF.

This clone was recorded many times. Mouse gene names and germline throughout. From the germline J gene comes the end of the CDR3, since the read stops 4 residues before it. The chain carries TRBV13-3 and TRBJ1-2; 7 bases are a match to TRBD1. CDR3 length: 15 residues. V shed 0 bases and J 3 bases; nucleotides not matched to a gene: 5. Germline CDR1 and CDR2: NNHDY and SYVADS. This chain's CDR3 is CASSDGDREDSDYTF. The CDR3 bases that were read are TGTGCCAGCAGTGATGGAGACAGGGAAGACTCC.

This clone was counted between two and nine times. The genes and germline here are from mouse. The CDR3 end falls 4 residues outside the read, so it is completed with the germline J gene. The chain employs TRBV17 and TRBJ1-1, with TRBD1 matching 7 bases. The trim removed 5 bases at V and 3 bases at J, leaving 3 bases unmatched. The germline V gene has CDR1 MNHDT and CDR2 YYDKIL. This CDR3 spans 13 amino acids. The CDR3 DNA, read in part, is TGTGCTAGCAGTCCGACAGGGCACACA. Its protein product is CASSPTGHT. The full-length CDR3 reads as CASSPTGHTEVFF. Full variable domain (outside the CDR3, taken from reference TRBV17 and TRBJ1-1): DTTVKQNPRYKLARVGKPVNLICSQTMNHDTMYWYQKKPNQAPKLLLFYYDKILNREADTFEKFQSSRPNNSFCSLYIGSAGLEYSAMYLCASSPTGHTEVFFGKGTRLTVV.

Comments on this clone: The listed genes are named as in mouse. The CDR3 is cut off 4 residues early in the read; its end comes from the germline J gene. This chain connects TRBV17 to TRBJ2-5; 9 bases line up with TRBD2. The length of the CDR3 is 14 residues. Germline CDR1 MNHDT, CDR2 YYDKIL. CDR3 bases read: TGTGCTAGCAGTATCTGGGGGGGAGGGGAC. It encodes CASSIWGGGD. The full CDR3 protein is CASSIWGGGDTQYF.